One sample yielded the 10 T cell receptor beta chains listed below, sequenced in a study of Ad26.COV2.S vaccination and SARS-CoV-2 variants. Data came from immunoSEQ multiplex PCR; TCRdb stores just in-frame clones and leaves some out. The sample consists of 360,000 or so clones, approximately 89% of them appearing once. Specified treatment: some 19 received Ad26.COV2.S at low or high dose, single or two shots; several received placebo; per-sample allocation not given. Collection of samples fell on day 63 after the first vaccine or placebo injection. The source material was peripheral blood, sampled in a trial of Ad26.COV2.S vaccine versus placebo. The source is a person aged 18 to 65 who received the Ad26.COV2.S COVID-19 vaccine or a placebo.

V usage is TRBV3-1 (or the pseudogene TRBV3-2) and J usage is TRBJ2-5; unclear D gene. The CDR3 is made up of 15 amino acids. V lost 6 bases, J lost 3 bases, and 17 bases lay in between. From germline, CDR1 is LGHDT and CDR2 YNNKEL (reference sequence). The CDR3 loop is CASSLGPYPEETQYF. Written as DNA, the CDR3 is TGTGCCAGCAGTCTGGGCCCTTACCCCGAAGAGACCCAGTACTTC.

The chain is built from TRBV24-1 and TRBJ1-6; D is unresolved. Deletions cut 5 bases from V and 9 bases from J, with 10 bases between. CDR3 length equals 13 residues. In germline, CDR1 is KGHDR, CDR2 SFDVKD. The CDR3 DNA reads TGTGCCACCAGTGTGGGGTGGGGTTCACCCCTCCACTTT. Translation gives CATSVGWGSPLHF.

The chain recombines TRBV28 with TRBJ2-3, with TRBD1 matching over 12 bases. The CDR3 loop spans 19 amino acids. Germline trimming cut 5 bases from V and 6 bases from J; bases unmatched to any gene: 18. Germline V gives CDR1 MDHEN, CDR2 SYDVKM. This CDR3 reads CASSPQGLKPGQGADTQYF. The CDR3 bases are TGTGCCAGCAGTCCCCAAGGCCTTAAACCGGGACAGGGGGCCGATACGCAGTATTTT.

A remark on this clone: An end of the junction does not agree with germline; a read error may underlie this. The chain couples TRBV5-1 to TRBJ2-1; D is undetermined. CDR3 size: 15 residues. CDR1 is SGHRS and CDR2 is YFSETQ in the germline V gene. The CDR3 is CASSLQPTSSNEQFF. The CDR3 bases are TGCGCCAGCAGCTTGCAACCGACTTCCTCCAATGAGCAGTTCTTC.

This CDR3 reads CAWRGTLNTGELFF. The CDR3 DNA is TGTGCCTGGAGGGGGACACTGAACACCGGGGAGCTGTTTTTT. The chain has TRBV30 and TRBJ2-2; TRBD1 is a possible D gene (6 bases). This CDR3 is 14 amino acids long. V lost 3 bases to trimming and J lost 1 base, with 9 bases between them. Germline V lookup: CDR1 GTSNPN, CDR2 SVGIG (reference sequence).

This chain links TRBV10-2 with TRBJ2-7, with unresolved D. The length of the CDR3 is 14 residues. The germline V and J ends were trimmed by 3 bases and 1 base, with 10 bases remaining between them. Germline-derived CDR1 and CDR2 are WSHSY and SAAADI. The CDR3 sequence is CASSEGRPSYEQYF. The DNA for the CDR3 is TGCGCCAGCAGTGAAGGTAGGCCGTCCTACGAGCAGTACTTC.

The V gene is TRBV4-2, the J gene TRBJ1-1; 9 bases are a match to TRBD1. The CDR3 loop spans 15 amino acids. CDR1 and CDR2 (germline): LGHNA, YNFKEQ. J gave up 4 bases and V 1 base, and 4 bases lay outside the gene matches. CDR3 amino acids: CASSQGTGARTEAFF. The CDR3 region has the DNA TGTGCCAGCAGCCAAGGGACAGGGGCTCGCACTGAAGCTTTCTTT.

The chain combines TRBV27 with TRBJ2-1, with TRBD2 matching over 11 bases. V was clipped by 6 bases and J by 3 bases; unmatched bases: 4. The CDR3 has 15 amino acids. Per germline, CDR1 MNHEY and CDR2 SMNVEV (reference sequence). The CDR3 sequence: CASREGLADYNEQFF. CDR3 DNA sequence: TGTGCCAGCAGGGAGGGACTAGCGGACTACAATGAGCAGTTCTTC.

A single count supports this clone. The CDR3 coding sequence is TGTGCCAGCAGCCAACAGACAGGCCCATATGGCTACACCTTC. Its translation is CASSQQTGPYGYTF. This sequence joins TRBV4-2 and TRBJ1-2; the D gene is possibly TRBD1 (6 bases). V lost 2 bases and J lost 5, with 12 bases in between. CDR1 and CDR2 from the germline V gene are LGHNA and YNFKEQ. The length of the CDR3 is 14 residues.

The chain couples TRBV3-1 (or the pseudogene TRBV3-2) to TRBJ2-5; D is possibly TRBD1 (5 bases). V was shortened by 1 base and J by 9 bases, with 9 bases between the two germline ends. Germline CDR1 and CDR2: LGHDT and YNNKEL (reference sequence). This CDR3 contains 12 residues. This CDR3 is CASSQGSRAQYF. CDR3 in DNA: TGTGCCAGCAGCCAAGGGTCCAGGGCCCAGTACTTC.